A few counts support the clone carrying this T cell receptor (beta chain). Trimming took 8 bases from V and 9 from J, leaving 14 bases between them. The germline V gene encodes CDR1 MNHEY and CDR2 SMNVEV (reference sequence). This CDR3 contains 12 residues. TCRdb's copy holds only in-frame clones and misses some; the assay was immunoSEQ multiplex PCR. The sample shows fewer than 85,000 clones, approximately 88% of them seen only once. This record comes from a study of T cell responses to AZD1222 COVID-19 vaccine. This clonotype was sampled from an adult in good health. The gene calls are TRBV27 and TRBJ2-1; D might be TRBD2 (6 bases). The specimen was peripheral blood, collected on day 0 of AZD1222 vaccination. CDR3 nucleotide sequence: TGTGCCAGCGGGGGGAGGCTCGGTGAGCAGTTCTTC. It is translated as CASGGRLGEQFF.